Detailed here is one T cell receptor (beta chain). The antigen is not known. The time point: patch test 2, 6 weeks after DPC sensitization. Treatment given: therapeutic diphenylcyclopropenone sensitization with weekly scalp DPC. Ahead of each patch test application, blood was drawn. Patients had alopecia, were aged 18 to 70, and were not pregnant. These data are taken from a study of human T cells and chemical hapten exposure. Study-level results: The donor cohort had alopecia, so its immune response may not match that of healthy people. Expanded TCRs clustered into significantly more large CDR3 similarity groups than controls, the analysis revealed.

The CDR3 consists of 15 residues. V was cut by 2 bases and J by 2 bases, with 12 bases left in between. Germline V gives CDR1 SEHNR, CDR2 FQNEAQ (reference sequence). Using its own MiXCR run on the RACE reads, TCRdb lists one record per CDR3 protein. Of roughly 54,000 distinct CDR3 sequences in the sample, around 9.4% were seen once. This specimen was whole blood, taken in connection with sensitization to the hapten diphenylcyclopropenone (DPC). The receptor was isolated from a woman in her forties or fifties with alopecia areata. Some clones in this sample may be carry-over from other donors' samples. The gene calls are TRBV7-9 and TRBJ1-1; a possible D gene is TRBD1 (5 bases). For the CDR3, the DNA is TGTGCCAGCAGCTTATCCCAGGGAAGAAACACTGAAGCTTTCTTT. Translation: CASSLSQGRNTEAFF.